The clone carrying this T cell receptor (beta chain) has only a few counts. This sample was included in a study of control samples from healthy donors and cancer patients. CDR3 length: 13 residues. Germline V lookup: CDR1 MNHEY, CDR2 SVGEGT. J lost 6 bases, V lost 2 bases, and 0 bases had no gene match. Data came from immunoSEQ multiplex PCR; TCRdb stores just in-frame clones and leaves some out. The sample holds 80,000 to 100,000 clones, around 88% seen once. The clonotype was recovered from a man in his thirties or forties in good health. The rearrangement uses TRBV6-2 or TRBV6-3 and TRBJ2-7; TRBD2 agrees at 11 bases. Sequenced sample: blood. CDR3 amino acids: CASSYGTSGEQYF. Written as DNA, the CDR3 is TGTGCCAGCAGTTACGGGACTAGCGGCGAGCAGTACTTC.